This TCR beta chain comes out of a study of cytomegalovirus exposure and HLA in healthy donors. The V end was cut by 4 bases, the J end by 0 bases, with 13 bases between. Per the germline V gene, CDR1 is LGHNA and CDR2 is YNFKEQ. This CDR3 is built from 16 residues. Amplification used 60 Vbeta primers and 13 Jbeta primers. Using immunoSEQ multiplex PCR, the repertoire was profiled, and TCRdb retains in-frame clones only, with some absent. The sample shows around 210,000 clones, over 65% of them seen only once. Study-level results: Accurate predictions that matched the HLA-A and HLA-B alleles of most subjects were reportedly made from TCR beta sequences.

Points on this clone: Antigen: not known.

The J gene is TRBJ1-3, the V gene TRBV4-2; D is perhaps TRBD1 (6 bases). The sequenced sample was PBMCs. The TCR comes from a woman younger than 45 in good health and CMV-seronegative. CDR3 amino acids: CASSPRGGTSGNTIYF. CDR3 sequence (DNA): TGTGCCAGCAGCCCCCGAGGGGGAACCTCTGGAAACACCATATATTTT.